These T cell receptor beta chains were read from a single sample in a study of persistence of HIV-infected CD4 T cells. These TCRs are of unknown antigen specificity. The table came from immunoSEQ multiplex PCR; TCRdb's copy has only in-frame clones and leaves some out. This sample has 35,000 to 50,000 clones; 80% to 90% occur once, and the top ten carry over 0.9%. This material consisted of CD4+ T cells sorted from PBMCs after approximately 20-hour stimulation, taken from a patient who received antiretroviral therapy. Receptor source: an adult man with HIV who was CMV-seropositive. The conserved cysteine and the conserved F or W are not part of the CDR3 here.

TRBJ1-2	TRBV5-6	ASSLSAGYT
TRBJ2-2	TRBV5-5	ASSFDRGRIGELF
TRBJ2-3	TRBV5-1	ASSLGEISDTQY
TRBJ2-3	TRBV24-1	ATSDGGEITDTQY
TRBJ2-7	TRBV28	ASRDRAPSYEQY
TRBJ2-3	TRBV6-4	ASSDMGVPAAPQY
TRBJ1-6	TRBV7-6	ASSLMTGANSPLH
TRBJ1-2	TRBV9	ASSAGQNNYGYT
TRBJ1-1	TRBV15	ATSRRVNTEAF
TRBJ1-2	TRBV5-1	ASNDVSDYGYT
TRBJ2-4	TRBV15	ATSRVGAGGLAKNIQY
TRBJ2-1	TRBV27	ASSKSSVANEQF
TRBJ2-3	TRBV18	ASSRSRPDTQY
TRBJ2-7	TRBV5-1	ASSWDGLYEQY
TRBJ1-1	TRBV7-2	ASSLGRRGGTEAF
TRBJ2-1	TRBV7-2	ASSLGGSGEGEQF
TRBJ1-1	TRBV5-4	ASSLTGSNTEAF
TRBJ2-1	TRBV27	ASTQRAGGYNEQF
TRBJ2-5	TRBV11-3	ASSSRGVKGQETQY
TRBJ1-5	TRBV6-5	ASSSLGGGNQPQH
TRBJ1-4	TRBV3-1/TRBV3-2	ASSQYGSPNEKLF
TRBJ2-3	TRBV24-1	ATSDTGKDTQY
TRBJ1-4	TRBV7-9	ASSLAPTGELF
TRBJ1-6	TRBV5-1	ASRSTVGSNSPLH
TRBJ2-6	TRBV3-1/TRBV3-2	ASSQANRGRSGANVLT
TRBJ1-5	TRBV28	ASRPPGQLSLPQH
TRBJ1-3	TRBV2	ASSVESLTSGNTIY
TRBJ2-6	TRBV2	ASRRTGVPSGANVLT
TRBJ1-2	TRBV3-1/TRBV3-2	ASSQVHSGYT
TRBJ2-3	TRBV4-2	ASSRSGTYLNPDTQY
TRBJ2-3	TRBV7-2	ASSLAPLGTSGVDRNTQY
TRBJ1-1	TRBV5-6	ASSLYGGEGPGRNTEAF
TRBJ2-7	TRBV28	ASSSNRDGSYEQY
TRBJ1-6	TRBV6-5	ASSLSDSHPNSPLH
TRBJ2-3	TRBV5-6	ASPFEGGPGPDTQY
TRBJ1-5	TRBV5-1	ASSLGQGVLCQPQH
TRBJ1-1	TRBV3-1/TRBV3-2	ASSQDGATGGATEAF
TRBJ1-2	TRBV27	ASRGSVYGYT
TRBJ1-3	TRBV2	ASSISSGNTIY
TRBJ2-7	TRBV28	ATGGTVSYEQY
TRBJ1-1	TRBV5-1	ASSSPTGSTEAF
TRBJ2-1	TRBV5-1	ASSLGDLPYNEQF
TRBJ2-2	TRBV3-1/TRBV3-2	ASSLLTGELF
TRBJ2-5	TRBV18	ASSPPGLVEAQY
TRBJ1-2	TRBV28	ASSLTAGGLPNYGYT
TRBJ1-1	TRBV30	AWSRKGVTEAF
TRBJ2-7	TRBV3-1/TRBV3-2	ASSQDYSEQY
TRBJ2-2	TRBV2	ASNLAPNTGELF
TRBJ2-3	TRBV3-1/TRBV3-2	ASSQQGATDTQY
TRBJ2-3	TRBV2	ASRMRLAGTTDTQY
TRBJ2-3	TRBV4-1	ASSQEPATSATDTQY
TRBJ1-4	TRBV28	ASRRRTGAGEKLF
TRBJ2-7	TRBV28	ASRTQGAYEQY
TRBJ2-6	TRBV6-5	ASSGAGERNVLT
TRBJ2-7	TRBV19	ASSTPGSSIKGQY
TRBJ1-2	TRBV6-1	ASSAAVSGGSGYGYT
TRBJ2-1	TRBV2	ASSETLSVEQF
TRBJ1-2	TRBV5-8	ASSFPGPYGYT
TRBJ1-1	TRBV5-1	ASSLDPGPNTEAF